This TCR beta chain appears in the sequencing data of a study of early T cells in non-severe SARS-CoV-2 infection. Study context: Sequencing was performed on bulk RNA from unsorted whole blood, leaving chains unpaired.

Findings of the study overall: VDJdb matching, biased toward anti-spike CD8 responses, missed private and CD4 specificities.

This clonotype was seen at least ten times. What it binds is unknown. CDR3 size: 16 residues. Individual cDNA molecules received unique molecular identifiers during library preparation. TCRdb fed the 5' RACE reads into MiXCR, producing one record per CDR3 protein. The sample has approximately 48,000 distinct CDR3 sequences, roughly 6.5% seen once; the top ten hold about 2.8%. This specimen was whole blood, taken at baseline. The clonotype was recovered from an adult who was a healthcare worker with PCR-confirmed SARS-CoV-2 infection or an uninfected control (not recorded which). This chain links TRBV21-1 with TRBJ2-3; TRBD2 is taken as the D call from the table, unchecked against the DNA. TRBV21-1 is a documented pseudogene. Here the CDR3 reads CASSTLGLRGRYTQYF. For the CDR3, the DNA is TGTGCCAGCAGCACGCTGGGACTGAGGGGGAGATATACGCAGTATTTT.